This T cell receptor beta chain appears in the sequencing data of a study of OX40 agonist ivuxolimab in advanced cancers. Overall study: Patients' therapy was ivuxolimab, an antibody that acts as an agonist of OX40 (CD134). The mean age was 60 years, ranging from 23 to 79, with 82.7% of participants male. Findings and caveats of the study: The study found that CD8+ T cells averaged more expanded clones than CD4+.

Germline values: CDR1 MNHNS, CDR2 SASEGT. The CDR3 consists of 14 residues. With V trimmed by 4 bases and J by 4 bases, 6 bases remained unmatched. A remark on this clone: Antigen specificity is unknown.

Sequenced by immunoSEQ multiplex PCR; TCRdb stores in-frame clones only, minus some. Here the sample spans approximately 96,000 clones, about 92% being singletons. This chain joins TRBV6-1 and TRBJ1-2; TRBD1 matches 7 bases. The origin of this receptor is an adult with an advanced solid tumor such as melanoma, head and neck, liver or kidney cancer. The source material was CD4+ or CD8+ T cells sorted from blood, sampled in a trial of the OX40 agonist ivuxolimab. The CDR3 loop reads CASSVAGGGYGYTF. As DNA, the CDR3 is TGTGCCAGCAGTGTTGCAGGGGGGGGCTATGGCTACACCTTC.